This TCR beta chain was retrieved from a study of T cell repertoires in cytomegalovirus infection. Study-level information: Signatures in public TCR beta sequences pointed to both CMV infection and matching HLA type.

This clonotype occurred once. Its target is unknown. Using its own MiXCR run on the reads, TCRdb lists one record per CDR3 protein. The sample gives approximately 910,000 distinct CDR3 sequences, approximately 31% of which show up once; roughly an eighth is in the top ten. Between the trimmed V and J ends, which lost 11 bases and 1 base, there was a span of 13 bases. The germline gives CDR1 SNHLY, CDR2 FYNNEI. CDR3 length: 13 amino acids. Study outcomes and limitations: The cumulative frequency of public TCR beta families identified carriers of CMV plus the relevant HLA. CMV-specific TCR beta clonotypes restricted by HLA-C dominated the ex vivo response.

The rearrangement links TRBV2 to TRBJ2-3; D uncertain. The sample consisted of cultured CD8+ T cells from PBMCs, taken from culture after CMV antigen stimulation. The receptor was derived from a human donor in good health (CMV status not recorded). Some clones in this sample may be carry-over from other donors' samples. CDR3 sequence reads: CAARMWGTDTQYF. The CDR3 nucleotides read TGTGCCGCACGGATGTGGGGCACAGATACGCAGTATTTT.